This T cell receptor beta chain comes out of a study of Graves' ophthalmopathy and Graves' hyperthyroidism. Points on this clonotype: Its antigen is unknown.

Study-wide results and limits: Blood repertoires reportedly contained most expanded thyroid clonotypes above 0.001 frequency. Forecasting of ophthalmopathy progression by the model achieved nearly 71% sensitivity and around 72% specificity.

Amplifying from RNA transcripts, the study obtained TCR beta CDR3 regions. The library came from an HTBI-primed first-round RT-PCR and a second-round multiplex PCR. TCRdb re-derived calls from the multiplex PCR reads in MiXCR, one entry per CDR3 protein. The repertoire holds a few hundred thousand distinct CDR3 sequences, approximately 17% seen once, with roughly 2.3% in the top ten. Hyperthyroidism showing no ophthalmopathy within 18 months of follow-up was stable. The PBMC fraction was derived from under 11 ml of fresh peripheral blood. The clonotype comes from an adult woman with stable Graves' hyperthyroidism. The sequencing sample was made of peripheral blood.

The CDR3 here is CASSQPNGPEGYTF. The CDR3 DNA is TGCGCCAGCAGCCAACCCAACGGGCCTGAGGGCTACACCTTC. The chain recombines TRBV4-1 with TRBJ1-2; D is ambiguous. The CDR3 runs 14 residues. The ends were cut back, 2 bases at V and 8 bases at J, with 15 bases in the middle. The germline V gene encodes CDR1 MGHRA and CDR2 YSYEKL.